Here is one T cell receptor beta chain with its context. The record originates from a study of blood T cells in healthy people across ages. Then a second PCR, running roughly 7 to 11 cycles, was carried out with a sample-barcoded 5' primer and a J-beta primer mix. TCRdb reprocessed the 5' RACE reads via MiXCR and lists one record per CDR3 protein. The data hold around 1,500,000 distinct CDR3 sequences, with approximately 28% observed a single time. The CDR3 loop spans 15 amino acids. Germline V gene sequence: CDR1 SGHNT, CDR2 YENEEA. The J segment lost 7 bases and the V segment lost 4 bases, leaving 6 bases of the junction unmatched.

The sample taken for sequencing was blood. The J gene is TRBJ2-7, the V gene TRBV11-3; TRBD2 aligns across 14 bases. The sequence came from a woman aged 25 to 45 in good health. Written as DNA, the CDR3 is TGTGCCAGCAGCTCGGGACTAGCGGGAGTGCGTGAGCAGTACTTC. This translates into CASSSGLAGVREQYF.